Listed below are T cell receptor beta chains from one sample, sequenced in a study of T-cell reconstitution after alpha-beta-depleted transplantation in children. In TCRdb, the PCR reads were re-called with MiXCR into one record per CDR3 protein. This sample has hundreds of thousands of distinct CDR3 sequences, with 10% to 15% found just once. Sequences were derived from PBMCs, mostly from graft donor cells, sampled 360 days after TCRalphabeta/CD19-depleted stem cell transplant. The receptors shown here come from a male patient aged 10 to 17 who had a stem cell transplant for acute myeloid leukemia, so the T cells may come from the graft donor. Each CDR3 is given with its conserved first and last residue.

TRBV18	TRBJ2-7	CASSTTAGTGVAEQYF
TRBV18	TRBJ2-7	CASSPAARGFSYEQYF
TRBV20-1	TRBJ2-5	CSANSEFRETQYF
TRBV20-1	TRBJ2-2	CSARDVTSGRSPGELFF
TRBV27	TRBJ2-1	CASSLIISANEQFF
TRBV5-1	TRBJ2-7	CASSLEGRAYNYEQYF
TRBV12-3/TRBV12-4	TRBJ1-1	CASRNDRRNTEAFF
TRBV5-1	TRBJ2-6	CASSLTASSGANVLTF
TRBV14	TRBJ2-7	CASSQDGLAAYYEQYF
TRBV20-1	TRBJ2-1	CSEGRGGNEQFF
TRBV28	TRBJ2-3	CASSLLTGGRDTQYF
TRBV29-1	TRBJ2-7	CSVVPGLAPFEQYF
TRBV7-3	TRBJ2-7	CASSPKPSYEQYF
TRBV29-1	TRBJ2-1	CSVRDWIGDEQFF
TRBV11-1	TRBJ2-1	CASSLAGKPGLGHNEQFF
TRBV28	TRBJ2-5	CASSHQETQYF
TRBV12-3/TRBV12-4	TRBJ1-2	CASSGGPGRGYGYTF
TRBV20-1	TRBJ2-1	CSASSGGTEQFF
TRBV27	TRBJ2-6	CASSLWTVSGANVLTF
TRBV20-1	TRBJ2-6	CSARDSESGANVLTF
TRBV6-2/TRBV6-3	TRBJ2-1	CASSYLPWTGGSGSGYNEQFF
TRBV7-6	TRBJ1-3	CASSSAGPGNTIYF
TRBV7-2	TRBJ2-3	CASSSFADTQYF
TRBV7-9	TRBJ2-7	CASSSQESPSYEQYF
TRBV12-3/TRBV12-4	TRBJ2-1	CASSLTGWDEQFF
TRBV7-3	TRBJ2-1	CASSRGLAGGPTYNEQFF
TRBV20-1	TRBJ2-3	CSARDYGGSRDTQYF
TRBV18	TRBJ2-3	CASSPPTGSDTQYF
TRBV7-9	TRBJ2-1	CASSPGAVYNEQFF
TRBV12-3/TRBV12-4	TRBJ2-2	CASSFSTSGSTGELFF
TRBV20-1	TRBJ2-7	CSARVPDSSYEQYF
TRBV5-1	TRBJ2-7	CASSLGTETYEQYF
TRBV20-1	TRBJ2-7	CSARGEGAGSLRIYEQYF
TRBV5-6	TRBJ2-5	CASSLDGQGGPF
TRBV29-1	TRBJ1-2	CSVVVWGAYGYTF
TRBV29-1	TRBJ2-7	CSVEAETAEQYF
TRBV20-1	TRBJ2-7	CSAREGEGPYEQYF
TRBV7-8	TRBJ2-1	CASSLRDPSSYNEQFF
TRBV11-2	TRBJ2-5	CASSLIPGGETQYF
TRBV20-1	TRBJ2-3	CSASSGGTYAQYF
TRBV24-1	TRBJ2-5	CATGSGSQETQYF
TRBV5-1	TRBJ2-5	CASSFPRVGPQETQYF
TRBV29-1	TRBJ1-2	CSVGVDYGYTF
TRBV7-9	TRBJ2-6	CASSSNRVSGANVLTF
TRBV18	TRBJ2-5	CASSPLFDREVSKTQYF
TRBV2	TRBJ2-7	CASKNGGASYEQYF
TRBV6-2/TRBV6-3	TRBJ1-2	CAPKRGTTYGYTF
TRBV20-1	TRBJ2-2	CSARTPGLAGGSTGELFF
TRBV4-3	TRBJ2-5	CASSQNTGGVGQETQYF
TRBV30	TRBJ2-2	CAWSGEPMNTGELFF
TRBV30	TRBJ1-1	CAWGGTEAFF
TRBV15	TRBJ2-2	CATSRDEATGELFF
TRBV7-3	TRBJ1-1	CASSSAVNTEAFF
TRBV29-1	TRBJ1-1	CSVGTGANTEAFF
TRBV20-1	TRBJ2-7	CSARDRVSGSYEQYF